The TCR beta chain under discussion was sequenced for a study of shared clonotypes between healthy human individuals. The naive CD8 population came from CD45RO-negative cells selected for CCR7, without terminally differentiated effector memory CD45RA+ cells. V was pared by 0 bases and J by 5 bases, with 10 bases between. Germline CDR1 LGHNA, CDR2 YNFKEQ. The length of the CDR3 is 14 residues. The protocol was immunoSEQ multiplex PCR, while the TCRdb copy is restricted to in-frame clones and leaves out a portion. The data hold about 2 million clones, with approximately 94% observed a single time. Study results and caveats: Sample collection involved blood only; tissue repertoires are likely different. Larger estimated richness was generally recorded for naive subsets relative to memory subsets. Clonotypes not shared had lower generation probabilities than those common to all four donors.

On this clone itself: Its antigen remains unknown.

Material: naive CD8+ T cells sorted from blood. V usage is TRBV4-2 and J usage is TRBJ2-5; D call uncertain. This TCR came from a man between 18 and 35 years old in good health. The CDR3 DNA follows: TGTGCCAGCAGCCAAGAAGAGTTGGCGGAGACCCAGTACTTC. Protein: CASSQEELAETQYF.